This entry describes one TCR beta chain. The data stem from a study of chemoradiotherapy in HPV16-positive cancers. There are 17 residues in the CDR3. The V gene end was trimmed by 2 bases and the J gene end by 0 bases; junction bases not matched to a gene: 3. From germline, CDR1 is SGHTA and CDR2 FQGNSA. Assay: immunoSEQ multiplex PCR; the TCRdb copy retains only in-frame clones and omits some. The sample yields roughly 5,200 clones, nearly 80% seen once. This TCR was sampled from a human donor with HPV-associated anogenital cancer. The chain links TRBV7-2 to TRBJ2-6; 8 bases agree with TRBD2. The sample here was taken from a patient who underwent chemoradiotherapy. The CDR3 nucleotides read TGTGCCAGCAGCTTAACTAGCGGTTTCTCTGGGGCCAACGTCCTGACTTTC. Its protein product is CASSLTSGFSGANVLTF.